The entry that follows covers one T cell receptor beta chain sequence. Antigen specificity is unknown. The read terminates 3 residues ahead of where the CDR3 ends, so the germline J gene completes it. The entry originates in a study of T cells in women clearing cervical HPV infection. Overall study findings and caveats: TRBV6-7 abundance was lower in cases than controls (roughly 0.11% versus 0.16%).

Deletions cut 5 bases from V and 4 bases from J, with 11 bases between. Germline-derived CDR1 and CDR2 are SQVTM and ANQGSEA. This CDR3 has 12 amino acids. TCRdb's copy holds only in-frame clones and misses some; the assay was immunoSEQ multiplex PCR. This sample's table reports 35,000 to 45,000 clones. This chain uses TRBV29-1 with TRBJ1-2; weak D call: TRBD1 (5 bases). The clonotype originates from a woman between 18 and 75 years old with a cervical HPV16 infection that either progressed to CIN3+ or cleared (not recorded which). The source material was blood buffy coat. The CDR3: CSVRETGYGYTF. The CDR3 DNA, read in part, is TGCAGCGTTCGTGAAACAGGCTATGGC.